Listed below are T cell receptor beta chains from one sample, sequenced in a study of T cells after yellow fever vaccination. One entry per CDR3 protein results from TCRdb running MiXCR on the 5' RACE reads. Here the sample spans roughly 330,000 distinct CDR3 sequences, approximately 4% being singletons. The sample was PBMCs, taken 5 days after the yellow fever booster vaccination. The receptors here all came from a man aged 18 to 35 who received the YFV17D yellow fever vaccine. Each CDR3 is given with its conserved first and last residue. D genes are given only for firm matches. A row's size may be missing; if present it is once, few, many or a size class.

clone_size,j_call,v_call,cdr3_length,d_call,cdr3_aa,cdr3_nt
few,TRBJ2-6,TRBV11-2,14,NA,CASSGGEGANVLTF,TGTGCCAGCAGCGGAGGGGAAGGGGCCAACGTCCTGACTTTC
NA,TRBJ1-1,TRBV2,15,TRBD1,CASSDWDRGDFVAFF,TGTGCCAGCAGTGATTGGGACAGGGGTGATTTTGTGGCTTTCTTT
many,TRBJ2-5,TRBV20-1,13,NA,CSARDYSAETQYF,TGCAGTGCTAGAGATTACTCGGCGGAGACCCAGTACTTC
few,TRBJ2-1,TRBV14,14,NA,CASSQDRRGVEQFF,TGTGCCAGCAGCCAAGATAGGCGAGGGGTGGAGCAGTTCTTC
few,TRBJ2-3,TRBV5-1,16,TRBD2,CASSLGGLAGIDTQYF,TGCGCCAGCAGCTTAGGGGGACTAGCGGGGATAGATACGCAGTATTTT
NA,TRBJ2-3,TRBV20-1,13,TRBD2,CSAGERGRYTQYF,TGCAGTGCTGGAGAGCGGGGCCGGTATACGCAGTATTTT
NA,TRBJ1-6,TRBV6-5,14,TRBD1,CASSYGTGSWPLHF,TGTGCCAGCAGTTACGGGACAGGGTCATGGCCCCTCCACTTT
NA,TRBJ2-2,TRBV4-1,16,NA,CASSRVLGGSAGELFF,TGCGCCAGCAGCCGGGTCCTAGGGGGTAGCGCCGGGGAGCTGTTTTTT
many,TRBJ2-1,TRBV14,12,TRBD2,CASGGLYNEQFF,TGTGCCTCGGGGGGACTATACAATGAGCAGTTCTTC
NA,TRBJ2-4,TRBV29-1,13,NA,CSVFTVAKNIQYF,TGCAGCGTTTTCACCGTAGCCAAAAACATTCAGTACTTC
NA,TRBJ1-2,TRBV20-1,12,NA,CSARGVNYGYTF,TGCAGTGCTAGAGGAGTAAACTATGGCTACACCTTC
NA,TRBJ2-5,TRBV7-2,16,NA,CASSPWGLDSQETQYF,TGTGCCAGCAGCCCCTGGGGTCTCGACAGCCAAGAGACCCAGTACTTC
NA,TRBJ2-3,TRBV6-5,11,NA,CASSSGVAQYF,TGTGCCAGCAGTTCAGGGGTGGCGCAGTATTTT
NA,TRBJ1-6,TRBV6-5,14,NA,CASSYEGWNSPLHF,TGTGCCAGCAGTTATGAGGGATGGAATTCACCCCTCCACTTT
many,TRBJ2-3,TRBV4-1,15,NA,CASSQEWKGMDTQYF,TGCGCCAGCAGCCAAGAATGGAAAGGGATGGATACGCAGTATTTT
many,TRBJ1-5,TRBV2,16,NA,CASSDTWPGSNQPQHF,TGTGCCAGCAGTGATACGTGGCCGGGGAGCAATCAGCCCCAGCATTTT
NA,TRBJ2-7,TRBV5-1,15,NA,CASSLVGARSYEQYF,TGCGCCAGCAGCTTGGTGGGGGCTCGCTCCTACGAGCAGTACTTC
many,TRBJ2-3,TRBV5-1,14,NA,CASRPLDTSLTQYF,TGCGCCAGCAGACCCCTGGACACCTCTCTCACGCAGTATTTT
NA,TRBJ2-2,TRBV5-8,11,NA,CASSLTTELFF,TGTGCCAGCAGCTTGACGACTGAGCTGTTTTTT
NA,TRBJ2-5,TRBV20-1,14,TRBD2,CSARPPRGDETQYF,TGCAGTGCTAGACCCCCGCGGGGGGACGAGACCCAGTACTTC
NA,TRBJ1-6,TRBV3-1,15,TRBD1,CASSPPGQSNSPLHF,TGTGCCAGCAGCCCCCCGGGACAGAGCAATTCACCCCTCCACTTT
few,TRBJ1-1,TRBV18,14,NA,CASSPPSLYTEAFF,TGTGCCAGCTCACCACCGAGTCTGTACACTGAAGCTTTCTTT
many,TRBJ1-2,TRBV20-1,13,NA,CSARGVGIYGYTF,TGCAGTGCTAGGGGGGTGGGGATCTATGGCTACACCTTC
many,TRBJ1-1,TRBV18,11,NA,CASSIHRTAFF,TGTGCCAGCTCAATCCACCGCACAGCTTTCTTT
few,TRBJ1-2,TRBV6-5,18,TRBD1,CASSYSTGKPLNLYGYTF,TGTGCCAGCAGTTACTCGACAGGGAAACCGCTGAACCTCTATGGCTACACCTTC
many,TRBJ2-5,TRBV7-7,15,NA,CASSFTKRSGETQYF,TGTGCTAGCAGCTTCACTAAGAGGTCCGGGGAGACCCAGTACTTC
NA,TRBJ1-1,TRBV4-2,16,TRBD1,CASSQAGTGGWTEAFF,TGTGCCAGCAGCCAAGCCGGGACAGGGGGTTGGACTGAAGCTTTCTTT
few,TRBJ1-2,TRBV3-1,13,NA,CASSLNRDYGYTF,TGTGCCAGCAGCCTTAACAGGGACTATGGCTACACCTTC
many,TRBJ1-1,TRBV11-2,13,TRBD1,CASSFYRGRGAFF,TGTGCCAGCAGCTTTTACAGGGGGCGCGGAGCTTTCTTT
few,TRBJ1-3,TRBV6-5,15,NA,CASSSLQGFGNTIYF,TGTGCCAGCAGTTCCCTCCAGGGCTTTGGAAACACCATATATTTT
few,TRBJ2-1,TRBV6-2/TRBV6-3,15,NA,CASSYRTAHYNEQFF,TGTGCCAGCAGTTACAGGACAGCTCACTACAATGAGCAGTTCTTC
many,TRBJ2-3,TRBV9,17,TRBD2,CASSVPASSGGTDTQYF,TGTGCCAGCAGCGTCCCGGCGAGTAGCGGGGGAACAGATACGCAGTATTTT
NA,TRBJ2-5,TRBV5-1,15,NA,CASSLSSETQETQYF,TGCGCCAGCAGCTTGTCTTCAGAGACTCAAGAGACCCAGTACTTC
few,TRBJ1-2,TRBV30,11,NA,CAWSPFSGYTF,TGTGCCTGGAGTCCCTTCTCTGGCTACACCTTC
few,TRBJ2-2,TRBV29-1,15,NA,CSVEEGGGGTGELFF,TGCAGCGTTGAAGAAGGAGGGGGCGGTACCGGGGAGCTGTTTTTT
NA,TRBJ2-4,TRBV11-2,19,NA,CASSPRGISLDLAKNIQYF,TGTGCCAGCAGCCCCCGGGGGATAAGCCTCGACCTAGCCAAAAACATTCAGTACTTC
NA,TRBJ1-1,TRBV12-3/TRBV12-4,14,NA,CASSFVGAVGEAFF,TGTGCCAGCAGTTTCGTGGGGGCCGTGGGCGAAGCTTTCTTT
few,TRBJ1-4,TRBV29-1,15,NA,CSVGVTGIPNEKLFF,TGCAGCGTTGGGGTCACGGGAATCCCTAATGAAAAACTGTTTTTT
many,TRBJ2-1,TRBV7-2,13,NA,CASSSQGSDEQFF,TGTGCCAGCAGTTCACAGGGATCCGATGAGCAGTTCTTC
NA,TRBJ2-1,TRBV12-3/TRBV12-4,17,NA,CASRPTGGRDRNNEQFF,TGTGCCAGCAGACCGACGGGGGGCAGGGATCGCAACAATGAGCAGTTCTTC
once,TRBJ2-1,TRBV5-4,17,NA,CASSLVSGARNYNEQFF,TGTGCCAGCAGCTTGGTCTCTGGCGCCCGAAACTACAATGAGCAGTTCTTC
NA,TRBJ2-2,TRBV18,14,NA,CASSPGAATGELFF,TGTGCCAGCTCACCAGGGGCCGCCACCGGGGAGCTGTTTTTT
many,TRBJ2-3,TRBV29-1,14,NA,CSVEDPRRSDTQYF,TGCAGCGTTGAAGACCCCCGGAGGTCGGATACGCAGTATTTT
NA,TRBJ2-6,TRBV7-8,17,NA,CASSPGTLASGANVLTF,TGTGCCAGCAGCCCCGGGACCTTGGCCTCTGGGGCCAACGTCCTGACTTTC
many,TRBJ2-5,TRBV28,16,TRBD1,CASRGPGQGVWETQYF,TGTGCCAGCAGAGGCCCGGGACAGGGAGTTTGGGAGACCCAGTACTTC
NA,TRBJ1-1,TRBV6-5,14,NA,CASSLLGADTEAFF,TGTGCCAGCAGTCTTCTCGGGGCGGACACTGAAGCTTTCTTT
few,TRBJ1-1,TRBV4-2,17,TRBD1,CASSQDPPTGPNTEAFF,TGTGCCAGCAGCCAAGATCCCCCGACAGGGCCAAACACTGAAGCTTTCTTT
many,TRBJ2-3,TRBV7-3,15,NA,CASSLTSPPTDTQYF,TGTGCCAGCAGCTTAACTAGCCCCCCCACAGATACGCAGTATTTT
many,TRBJ1-4,TRBV12-3/TRBV12-4,14,NA,CASSLRQSNEKLFF,TGTGCCAGCAGTTTGAGGCAGAGTAATGAAAAACTGTTTTTT
many,TRBJ1-4,TRBV7-8,17,TRBD1,CASSSQTGGFSNEKLFF,TGTGCCAGCAGCTCACAGACAGGGGGCTTTTCTAATGAAAAACTGTTTTTT
few,TRBJ1-5,TRBV20-1,16,TRBD1,CSAIGLNRGADQPQHF,TGCAGTGCCATTGGTCTAAACAGGGGAGCGGATCAGCCCCAGCATTTT
many,TRBJ1-1,TRBV6-5,13,NA,CASSYSAGTEAFF,TGTGCCAGCAGTTACTCGGCTGGGACTGAAGCTTTCTTT
many,TRBJ1-1,TRBV5-1,14,TRBD1,CASSWGQENTEAFF,TGCGCCAGCAGCTGGGGACAGGAGAACACTGAAGCTTTCTTT
few,TRBJ2-7,TRBV19,16,NA,CASSIEWRQGQSEQYF,TGTGCCAGTAGTATAGAATGGAGGCAGGGCCAAAGCGAGCAGTACTTC